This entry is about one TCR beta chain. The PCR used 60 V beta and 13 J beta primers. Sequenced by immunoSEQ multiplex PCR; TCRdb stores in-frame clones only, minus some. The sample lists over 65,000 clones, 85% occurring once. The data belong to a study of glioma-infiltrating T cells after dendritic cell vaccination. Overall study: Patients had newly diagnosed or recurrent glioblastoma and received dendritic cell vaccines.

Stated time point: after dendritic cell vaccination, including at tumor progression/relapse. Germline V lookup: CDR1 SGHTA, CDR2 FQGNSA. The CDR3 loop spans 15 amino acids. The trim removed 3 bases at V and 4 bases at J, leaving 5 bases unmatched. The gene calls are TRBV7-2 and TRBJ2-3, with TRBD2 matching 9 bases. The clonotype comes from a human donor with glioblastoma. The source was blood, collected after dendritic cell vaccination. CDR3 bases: TGTGCCAGCAGCTTGGCGGGGGGGCTCGCAGATACGCAGTATTTT. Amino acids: CASSLAGGLADTQYF.